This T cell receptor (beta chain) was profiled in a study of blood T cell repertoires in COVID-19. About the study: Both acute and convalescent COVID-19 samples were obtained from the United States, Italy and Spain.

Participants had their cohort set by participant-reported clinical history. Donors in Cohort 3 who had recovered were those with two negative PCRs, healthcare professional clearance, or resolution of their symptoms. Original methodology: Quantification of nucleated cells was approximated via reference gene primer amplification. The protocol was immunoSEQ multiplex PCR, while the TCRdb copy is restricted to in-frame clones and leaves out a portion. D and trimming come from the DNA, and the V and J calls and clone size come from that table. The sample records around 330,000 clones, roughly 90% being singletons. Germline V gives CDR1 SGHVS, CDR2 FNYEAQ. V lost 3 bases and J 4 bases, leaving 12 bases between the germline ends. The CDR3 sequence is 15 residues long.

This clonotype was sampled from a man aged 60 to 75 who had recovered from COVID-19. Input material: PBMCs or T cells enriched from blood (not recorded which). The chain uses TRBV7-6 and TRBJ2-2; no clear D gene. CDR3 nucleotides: TGTGCCAGCAGCTTCCTGTTGGCAACCACCGGGGAGCTGTTTTTT. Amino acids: CASSFLLATTGELFF.